This T cell receptor (beta chain) derives from a study of blood T cell repertoires in COVID-19. Study context: Acute-phase and convalescent COVID-19 samples originated in the United States, Italy and Spain. The analysed material was cDNA or gDNA that came from T cells, B-cell-depleted T cells, or PBMCs.

Followed over time, Seattle patients had been enrolled while infection was active. The CDR3 contains 15 residues. The germline CDR1 and CDR2 sequences are SGHAT and FQDESV (reference sequence). With 5 bases clipped from V and 6 bases from J, the junction kept 7 bases outside the gene matches. Here immunoSEQ multiplex PCR was the method, and the copy in TCRdb shows in-frame clones only, minus some. Counted here are about 340,000 clones, around 86% occurring once; the ten biggest clones make up roughly 6%. This chain links TRBV11-1 with TRBJ2-2; 9 bases fit TRBD2. Specimen: peripheral blood. The receptor was derived from a woman aged 45-60 years with COVID-19, enrolled during active disease. The CDR3 DNA is TGTGCCAGCAGCATAATAGCGGGAGCGGCCGGGGAGCTGTTTTTT. It specifies CASSIIAGAAGELFF. Drawing the rest from reference TRBV11-1 and TRBJ2-2, the complete variable domain is EAEVAQSPRYKITEKSQAVAFWCDPISGHATLYWYRQILGQGPELLVQFQDESVVDDSQLPKDRFSAERLKGVDSTLKIQPAELGDSAMYLCASSIIAGAAGELFFGEGSRLTVL.